This T cell receptor beta chain was obtained from a study of technical replicates of blood from a handful of donors. Germline V gene data show CDR1 as MGHDK and CDR2 as SYGVNS. The length of the CDR3 is 14 residues. V was cut by 6 bases and J by 3 bases, with 14 bases left in between. Clones were read by immunoSEQ multiplex PCR, and TCRdb kept only the in-frame ones, dropping some. The table includes 50,000 to 80,000 clones, 86% detected once. The gene calls are TRBV25-1 and TRBJ1-2; weak D call: TRBD1 (5 bases). The TCR originated in a human donor in good health. Some clones in this sample may be carry-over from other donors' samples. What was sequenced was PBMCs. This CDR3 is CASRPPGGDYGYTF. The CDR3 coding sequence is TGTGCCAGCAGGCCGCCGGGGGGAGACTATGGCTACACCTTC.